This T cell receptor beta chain is from a study of T cell responses to AZD1222 COVID-19 vaccine. Study background: Doses given second, at about 4 or about 12 weeks, were pooled.

TCRdb keeps only in-frame clones here, not all; method: immunoSEQ multiplex PCR. The sample records about 110,000 clones, roughly 84% being singletons. The CDR3 contains 13 residues. Trimming took 5 bases from V and 5 from J, leaving 12 bases between them. Germline V gene data show CDR1 as SGHAT and CDR2 as FQNNGV. Concerning this clone: What it recognizes is unknown.

Findings and caveats of the study: Scientists sampled the repertoires only once the peak T cell response had passed.

Sequenced here: peripheral blood, sampled on day 0 of AZD1222 vaccination. The V call is TRBV11-2, the J call TRBJ1-1; D ambiguous. The origin of this receptor is an adult in good health. The CDR3, as DNA: TGTGCCAGCAGCCCCGCCCATGGGACTGAAGCTTTCTTT. As protein: CASSPAHGTEAFF. Full variable domain (remainder filled in from reference TRBV11-2 and TRBJ1-1): EAGVAQSPRYKIIEKRQSVAFWCNPISGHATLYWYQQILGQGPKLLIQFQNNGVVDDSQLPKDRFSAERLKGVDSTLKIQPAKLEDSAVYLCASSPAHGTEAFFGQGTRLTVV.